A single sample gave rise to the 26 T cell receptor beta chains below, sequenced in a study of cytomegalovirus exposure and HLA in healthy donors. Primers for the PCR totalled 60 Vbeta and 13 Jbeta. The repertoire was sequenced with immunoSEQ multiplex PCR; TCRdb's copy has only in-frame clones and lacks some. Among roughly 100,000 clones listed, around 66% were seen once. The sample was PBMCs. These receptors all stem from a woman aged 50 to 60 in good health and CMV-seronegative.

The J gene is TRBJ2-5, the V gene TRBV28; a weak D match, TRBD1 (5 bases). There are 14 residues in the CDR3. Trimming stripped 3 bases from V and 1 base from J, with 9 bases between. Germline values: CDR1 MDHEN, CDR2 SYDVKM. The CDR3 loop reads CASSFLGAQETQYF. The CDR3 bases are TGTGCCAGCAGTTTCCTAGGGGCCCAAGAGACCCAGTACTTC.

A remark on this clone: Other nucleotide sequences from this sample produce the same CDR3. The chain carries TRBV6-5 and TRBJ2-6; TRBD1 might be the D (6 bases). Germline CDR1 is MNHEY and CDR2 is SVGAGI. With 0 bases removed from V and 4 bases from J, the gap between germline ends came to 10 bases. The CDR3 contains 16 residues. In nucleotides, the CDR3 is TGTGCCAGCAGTTACTCGAGGGGGTCCGGGGCCAACGTCCTGACTTTC. As protein: CASSYSRGSGANVLTF.

V and J are TRBV5-4 and TRBJ2-5, with TRBD2 as a possible D gene (7 bases). Germline V gene sequence: CDR1 SGHNT, CDR2 YYREEE (reference sequence). The CDR3 totals 14 residues. The V end was cut by 2 bases, the J end by 4 bases, with 12 bases between. The CDR3 coding sequence is TGTGCCAGCAGCTTATGGGGGGGCCGAGAGACCCAGTACTTC. Protein product: CASSLWGGRETQYF.

The gene calls are TRBV28 and TRBJ2-4, with D possibly being TRBD2 (5 bases). Germline V CDR1 and CDR2: MDHEN, SYDVKM. Trimming removed 3 bases from V and 9 bases from J, with 12 bases in between. The CDR3 is 13 residues long. The DNA of the CDR3 is TGTGCCAGCAGTTTTCCCGGGATTAGCATTCAGTACTTC. Translation: CASSFPGISIQYF.

This sequence joins TRBV4-1 and TRBJ2-5; 11 positions agree with TRBD2. Germline CDR1 MGHRA, CDR2 YSYEKL. The CDR3 loop spans 15 amino acids. V shed 2 bases and J 4 bases; nucleotides not matched to a gene: 3. The CDR3 nucleotides read TGCGCCAGCAGCCAAATTAGCGGGAGGGCAGAGACCCAGTACTTC. It codes for CASSQISGRAETQYF.

This chain links TRBV4-1 with TRBJ2-7; TRBD1 is a possible D gene (6 bases). This CDR3 has 15 residues. Trimming shortened V by 2 bases and J by 2 bases, and 13 bases separated the two germline ends. CDR1 MGHRA and CDR2 YSYEKL come from the germline V gene. The CDR3 bases are TGCGCCAGCAGCCAAAATCGGGACATAGCCTACGAGCAGTACTTC. As protein: CASSQNRDIAYEQYF.

This clone was observed a handful of times. CDR3 sequence reads: CASRPNRGEYNEQFF. Written as DNA, the CDR3 is TGCGCCAGCAGACCTAACAGGGGAGAATACAATGAGCAGTTCTTC. J is TRBJ2-1 and V is TRBV5-1; 7 nucleotides align to TRBD1. This CDR3 has 15 amino acids. CDR1 and CDR2 from the germline V gene are SGHRS and YFSETQ. The V gene end was trimmed by 5 bases and the J gene end by 4 bases; junction bases not matched to a gene: 9.

V and J are TRBV2 and TRBJ1-2, with D perhaps matching TRBD1 (6 bases). The V gene lost 9 bases and the J gene lost 4 bases, with 12 bases spanning the gap. There are 12 residues in the CDR3. Germline V lookup: CDR1 SNHLY, CDR2 FYNNEI. In DNA, the CDR3 is TGTGCCAGTGAACAGGGCCCCTATGGCTACACCTTC. It is translated as CASEQGPYGYTF.

V is TRBV27 and J is TRBJ1-4; 11 bases line up with TRBD1. This CDR3 contains 17 residues. The ends lost 6 bases at V and 5 bases at J; junction bases unmatched: 11. The germline CDR1 and CDR2 sequences are MNHEY and SMNVEV (reference sequence). The CDR3 protein is CASSFIPGTGGNEKLFF. For the CDR3, the DNA is TGTGCCAGCAGCTTCATACCCGGGACAGGGGGGAATGAAAAACTGTTTTTT.

J is TRBJ1-5 and V is TRBV7-6; D perhaps matches TRBD1 (5 bases). This CDR3 comprises 13 residues. Between the trimmed V and J ends, which lost 5 bases and 6 bases, there was a span of 11 bases. CDR1 SGHVS and CDR2 FNYEAQ come from the germline V gene. In nucleotides, the CDR3 is TGTGCCAGCAGCGAGCCTACAGGTCAGCCCCAGCATTTT. It is translated as CASSEPTGQPQHF. The whole variable domain, remainder taken from reference TRBV7-6 and TRBJ1-5, is GAGVSQSPRYKVTKRGQDVALRCDPISGHVSLYWYRQALGQGPEFLTYFNYEAQQDKSGLPNDRFSAERPEGSISTLTIQRTEQRDSAMYRCASSEPTGQPQHFGDGTRLSIL.

This rearrangement joins TRBV28 to TRBJ2-7; 10 nucleotides align to TRBD1. Germline V gene data show CDR1 as MDHEN and CDR2 as SYDVKM. The ends lost 6 bases at V and 2 bases at J; junction bases unmatched: 4. CDR3 size: 14 residues. This CDR3 reads CASSRGTGAYEQYF. As DNA, the CDR3 is TGTGCCAGCAGCCGAGGGACAGGGGCCTACGAGCAGTACTTC.

The chain has TRBV5-1 and TRBJ2-1; 15 bases map to TRBD2. Germline values: CDR1 SGHRS, CDR2 YFSETQ. With 3 bases clipped from V and 0 bases from J, the junction kept 4 bases outside the gene matches. This CDR3 is built from 18 residues. In DNA form, the CDR3 reads TGCGCCAGCAGCTCGGGACTAGCGGGGGGTTTCTCCTACAATGAGCAGTTCTTC. Encoded protein: CASSSGLAGGFSYNEQFF.

This sequence joins TRBV27 and TRBJ2-7, with D possibly TRBD2 on 5 matching bases. CDR3 length equals 15 residues. Trimming removed 5 bases from V and 0 bases from J, with 14 bases in between. Germline V lookup: CDR1 MNHEY, CDR2 SMNVEV (reference sequence). The CDR3 loop reads CASSAVVANSYEQYF. CDR3 DNA sequence: TGTGCCAGCAGTGCAGTGGTAGCGAACTCCTACGAGCAGTACTTC.

This clone came up a few times. V and J are TRBV7-9 and TRBJ2-2, with 7 bases that match TRBD1. V lost 2 bases, J lost 1 base, and 4 bases stayed unmatched. The CDR3 length is 16 residues. The germline V gene has CDR1 SEHNR and CDR2 FQNEAQ (reference sequence). The CDR3 DNA follows: TGTGCCAGCAGCTTACAAAGGGGGCTGAACACCGGGGAGCTGTTTTTT. Amino acids: CASSLQRGLNTGELFF.

This chain uses TRBV9 with TRBJ2-2; 7 bases match TRBD2. The CDR3 consists of 16 residues. Germline CDR1 and CDR2: SGDLS and YYNGEE. V dropped 0 bases and J dropped 1; count of bases not matched to a gene: 3. The CDR3 loop is CASSVGGGLNTGELFF. Written as DNA, the CDR3 is TGTGCCAGCAGCGTAGGGGGGGGTTTGAACACCGGGGAGCTGTTTTTT.

J is TRBJ1-2 and V is TRBV18; D uncertain. Germline V lookup: CDR1 KGHSH, CDR2 LQKENI. Trimming removed 6 bases at V and 0 bases at J, with 5 bases between. The CDR3 runs to 12 residues. In DNA form, the CDR3 reads TGTGCCAGCTCCCAGGCTAACTATGGCTACACCTTC. Its protein is CASSQANYGYTF.

V gene TRBV28 combines with J gene TRBJ1-4; D is perhaps TRBD1 (6 bases). This CDR3 contains 13 residues. The V end was cut by 8 bases, the J end by 8 bases, with 15 bases between. Per the germline V gene, CDR1 is MDHEN and CDR2 is SYDVKM. In nucleotides, the CDR3 is TGTGCCAGCGGCCTGGACAGCAGAGAAAAACTGTTTTTT. It translates to CASGLDSREKLFF.

This clone has a handful of counts. This chain links TRBV7-2 with TRBJ1-6; tentative D call: TRBD1 (5 bases). This CDR3 is built from 16 residues. Germline V gene sequence: CDR1 SGHTA, CDR2 FQGNSA. V gave up 5 bases and J gave up 0 bases, with 11 bases separating them. CDR3 DNA: TGTGCCAGCAGCCGGGGGGGGAGCTCCTATAATTCACCCCTCCACTTT. Its protein is CASSRGGSSYNSPLHF.

This clone was seen more than once but under ten times. V and J are TRBV5-1 and TRBJ2-7, with D maybe TRBD1 (5 bases). The CDR3 runs to 15 residues. The V gene lost 3 bases and the J gene lost 5 bases, with 18 bases spanning the gap. Looked up from germline, CDR1 is SGHRS and CDR2 is YFSETQ. CDR3 region: CASSSNPAGFNEQYF. CDR3 nucleotide sequence: TGCGCCAGCAGCTCCAATCCGGCAGGGTTTAACGAGCAGTACTTC. The complete variable domain, with remaining parts taken from reference TRBV5-1 and TRBJ2-7, reads KAGVTQTPRYLIKTRGQQVTLSCSPISGHRSVSWYQQTPGQGLQFLFEYFSETQRNKGNFPGRFSGRQFSNSRSEMNVSTLELGDSALYLCASSSNPAGFNEQYFGPGTRLTVT.

This clone has just a few counts. The V gene is TRBV5-1, the J gene TRBJ2-3; a possible D gene is TRBD2 (5 bases). In germline, CDR1 is SGHRS, CDR2 YFSETQ. Trimming took off 2 bases at V and 5 bases at J, with 12 bases between the two ends. This CDR3 has 14 amino acids. For the CDR3, the DNA is TGCGCCAGCAGCTTCCTCGGAGGTATAGATACGCAGTATTTT. Protein: CASSFLGGIDTQYF.

In DNA, the CDR3 is TGTGCCAGCTCACCGGGGGACTTTACCTACGAGCAGTACTTC. Protein: CASSPGDFTYEQYF. The chain uses TRBV18 and TRBJ2-7, with D possibly TRBD2 on 6 matching bases. The V end was cut by 3 bases, the J end by 2 bases, with 11 bases between. The CDR3 is made up of 14 amino acids. In germline, CDR1 is KGHSH, CDR2 LQKENI.

This clone has more than one count but fewer than ten. This chain joins TRBV29-1 and TRBJ1-1; no clear D. The CDR3 is 14 amino acids. Germline CDR1 and CDR2: SQVTM and ANQGSEA. V was shortened by 3 bases and J by 4 bases, with 15 bases between the two germline ends. DNA for the CDR3: TGCAGCGTTGAGAGAGGGAGCGATATCACTGAAGCTTTCTTT. Its protein is CSVERGSDITEAFF.

The chain is built from TRBV30 and TRBJ2-7; TRBD2 is a possible D gene (7 bases). The V gene's germline CDR1 is GTSNPN and CDR2 SVGIG (reference sequence). The CDR3 is 16 amino acids. Trimming pared 4 bases from V and 5 bases from J, leaving 24 bases between. As DNA, the CDR3 is TGTGCCTGGAAAGATCCCCCTCCGGGGGGCATTCACGAGCAGTACTTC. Translation: CAWKDPPPGGIHEQYF.

The chain carries TRBV7-2 and TRBJ2-5, with TRBD1 matching 9 bases. Unmatched junction bases numbered 5, after V lost 4 bases and J lost 5 bases. The CDR3 spans 14 residues. The germline V gene encodes CDR1 SGHTA and CDR2 FQGNSA. The CDR3 sequence: CASSYSTGGETQYF. CDR3 in DNA: TGTGCCAGCAGCTACAGTACAGGGGGCGAGACCCAGTACTTC.

The rearrangement links TRBV7-2 to TRBJ2-2; D may be TRBD1 (6 bases). In germline, CDR1 is SGHTA, CDR2 FQGNSA. CDR3 length: 15 amino acids. Trimming left V 7 bases short and J 6 bases short, with 18 bases between. CDR3 bases: TGTGCCAGCAACAACGCACGACAGGTACCCGGGGAGCTGTTTTTT. This encodes CASNNARQVPGELFF.

This chain uses TRBV7-8 with TRBJ2-1; 12 bases match TRBD2. The CDR3 runs to 17 residues. CDR1 and CDR2 from the germline V gene are SGHVS and FQNEAQ. V was pared by 1 base and J by 2 bases, with 3 bases of the junction left unmatched. CDR3 residues: CASSLVGLAGTYNEQFF. CDR3 coding DNA: TGTGCCAGCAGCTTAGTAGGACTAGCGGGGACCTACAATGAGCAGTTCTTC.